This T cell receptor beta chain was sequenced for a study of shared clonotypes between healthy human individuals. Study-level background: CD4 naive cells filled three plates per donor, CD4 memory three, CD8 naive two and CD8 memory one. Whole-study results and caveats: Shared clonotypes across all four donors exceeded non-shared ones in generation probability.

The CDR3 length is 15 residues. Germline assignment: CDR1 MDHEN and CDR2 SYDVKM. Unmatched junction bases numbered 7, after V lost 3 bases and J lost 2 bases. A remark on this clone: The antigen remains undetermined.

Positively selected for CCR7, the CD45RO-negative cells used as naive CD8 cells excluded terminally differentiated effector memory CD45RA+ cells. Donation came from healthy HIV-negative adults that had no recent acute infections or vaccinations. In the study's own analysis: Owing to the provision of junction-only sequences devoid of quality scores by immunoSEQ, filtering differed. Profiled with immunoSEQ multiplex PCR; TCRdb holds only in-frame clones, not every one. The V and J calls and clone size are taken from that table; D and trimming were inferred from the DNA. Altogether some 600,000 clones are present, approximately 96% being singletons, with the ten largest covering 0.11%.

The chain combines TRBV28 with TRBJ2-7; 7 nucleotides agree with TRBD2. The sequenced material came from naive CD8+ T cells sorted from blood. The clonotype comes from a woman aged 25 to 45 in good health. The CDR3 bases are TGTGCCAGCAGTTTGTACCCGGGAGGAACCTACGAGCAGTACTTC. This codes for CASSLYPGGTYEQYF.